Listed below are T cell receptor beta chains from one sample, sequenced in a study of CD8 T cells in ankylosing spondylitis. One entry per CDR3 protein, called by TCRdb with MiXCR from the 5' RACE reads. The sample yields 29,000 or so distinct CDR3 sequences, around 5.2% seen once. Sequencing used blood, either unsorted or a sorted T cell fraction (not recorded which). The source of these receptors is a female donor with ankylosing spondylitis or in good health (not recorded which). CDR3s include the opening cysteine and the closing phenylalanine or tryptophan.

J | V | length | CDR3
TRBJ2-2 | TRBV9 | 15 | CASSAGSSGAGELFF
TRBJ2-1 | TRBV9 | 15 | CASSVAGHLYNEQFF
TRBJ2-1 | TRBV9 | 15 | CASSVETSSYNEQFF
TRBJ1-5 | TRBV9 | 15 | CASSVSGQINQPQHF
TRBJ2-7 | TRBV9 | 14 | CASSGAGTGGEQYF
TRBJ2-7 | TRBV9 | 15 | CASSFRQGSSYEQYF
TRBJ1-2 | TRBV9 | 15 | CASSITQGQVYGYTF
TRBJ1-1 | TRBV9 | 14 | CASSVATGNTEAFF
TRBJ2-1 | TRBV9 | 13 | CASSVGPYNEQFF
TRBJ1-1 | TRBV9 | 13 | CASSHGRNTEAFF
TRBJ1-1 | TRBV9 | 15 | CASSAGQGAGTEAFF